This T cell receptor beta chain derives from a study of T cell responses to AZD1222 COVID-19 vaccine. Generated by immunoSEQ multiplex PCR, the TCRdb table keeps only in-frame clones and is missing some. The data show more than 85,000 clones, more than 75% seen once. As to this clone: Its antigen is still unknown.

V shed 3 bases and J 9 bases; nucleotides not matched to a gene: 8. CDR3 length equals 15 residues. Per germline, CDR1 SGDLS and CDR2 YYNGEE. Study-level results: Spike-specific TCR repertoires showed rising breadth and depth after two AZD1222 doses. Among spike-specific TCRs, nearly half reportedly target unmutated variant regions. Repertoire sampling occurred only after the peak T cell response.

This sequence joins TRBV9 and TRBJ2-1; 11 bases fit TRBD2. The sequence came from an adult in good health. The material was peripheral blood, obtained on day 0 of AZD1222 vaccination. CDR3 protein: CASSATSGGEGEQFF. In nucleotides, the CDR3 is TGTGCCAGCAGCGCAACTAGCGGGGGAGAGGGTGAGCAGTTCTTC.